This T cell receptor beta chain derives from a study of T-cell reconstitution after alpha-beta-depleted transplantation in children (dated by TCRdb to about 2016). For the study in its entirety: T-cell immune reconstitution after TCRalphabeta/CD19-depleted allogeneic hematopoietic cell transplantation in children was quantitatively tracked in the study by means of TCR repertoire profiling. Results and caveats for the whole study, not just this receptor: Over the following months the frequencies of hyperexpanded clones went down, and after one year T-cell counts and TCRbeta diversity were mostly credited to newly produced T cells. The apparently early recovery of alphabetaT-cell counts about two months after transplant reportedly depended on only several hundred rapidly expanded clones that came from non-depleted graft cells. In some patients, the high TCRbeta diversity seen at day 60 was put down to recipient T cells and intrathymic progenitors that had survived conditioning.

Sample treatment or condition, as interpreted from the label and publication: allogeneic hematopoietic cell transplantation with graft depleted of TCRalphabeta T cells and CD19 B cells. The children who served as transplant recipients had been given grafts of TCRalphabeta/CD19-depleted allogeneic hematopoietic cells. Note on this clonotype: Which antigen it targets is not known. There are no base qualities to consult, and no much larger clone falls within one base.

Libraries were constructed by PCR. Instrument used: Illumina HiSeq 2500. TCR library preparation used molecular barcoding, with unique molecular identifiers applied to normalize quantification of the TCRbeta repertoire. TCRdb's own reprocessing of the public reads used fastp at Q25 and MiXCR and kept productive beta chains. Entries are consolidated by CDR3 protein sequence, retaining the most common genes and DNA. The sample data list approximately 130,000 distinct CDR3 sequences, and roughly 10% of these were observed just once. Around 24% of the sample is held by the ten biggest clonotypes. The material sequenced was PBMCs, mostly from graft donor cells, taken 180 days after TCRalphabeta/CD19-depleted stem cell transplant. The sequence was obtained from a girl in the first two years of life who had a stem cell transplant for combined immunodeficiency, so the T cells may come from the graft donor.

The CDR3 reads CASSVGGARPPGANVLTF. Read as DNA, the sequence is TGTGCCAGCAGCGTAGGGGGGGCCCGACCTCCTGGGGCCAACGTCCTGACTTTC. The sequence links TRBV9 to TRBJ2-6, with the D call perhaps TRBD1 or TRBD2, as 6 bases match in each case. From cysteine to phenylalanine, the CDR3 is 18 amino acids long. The CDR3 DNA has 54 bases and is translated from base 1. Trimming takes 0 bases from V and 2 bases from J, and the germline ends sit 15 bases apart. For CDR1 and CDR2, the germline V gene lists SGDLS and YYNGEE.